This T cell receptor (beta chain) came from a study of post-analysis software for immune sequencing data. Notes on the study in general: The study found TRBV5-6, TRBV5-1 and TRBV20-1 among five or six TRBV segments more frequent in patients than controls.

Carried by the TCR beta cDNA libraries were unique molecular identifiers. TCRdb fed the PCR reads into MiXCR, producing one record per CDR3 protein. This sample carries hundreds of thousands of distinct CDR3 sequences, around 60% of them seen once, and the ten largest clones take roughly 10%. Germline CDR1 reads SGDLS; CDR2 reads YYNGEE. With V trimmed by 4 bases and J by 2 bases, 12 bases remained unmatched. The CDR3 length is 16 residues. Of note for this clonotype: The antigen remains undetermined.

The V call is TRBV9, the J call TRBJ2-7, with 7 nucleotides matching TRBD2. The sequence was obtained from a girl aged 2-15 years with multiple sclerosis. Material for sequencing was blood. The CDR3 DNA is TGTGCCAGCAGCCCTTTGTTGTGGGAGGGAACCTACGAGCAGTACTTC. Translated, it gives CASSPLLWEGTYEQYF.